This T cell receptor (beta chain) was identified during a study of T-cell memory formation after mild COVID-19. For the study at large: Largely, the TCR clusters proved donor specific. General study points: Detection of some responders pre-infection suggested pre-existing cross-reactive memory T cells participated.

Worth noting for this clonotype: Its antigen is not identified.

TCRdb re-called the 5' RACE reads through MiXCR, storing one row per CDR3 protein. The sample carries over 40,000 distinct CDR3 sequences, around 10% recorded once. The receptor was derived from a young man who had mild COVID-19 (a few samples of this study predate the infection). Cell type and time point are not known. Sequencing input: PBMCs or a T cell subset sorted from them (not recorded which).

In DNA form, the CDR3 reads TGTGCCAGCAGCCAAACCTTCGTCCTAAGCACCGGGGAGCTGTTTTTT. Translating it yields CASSQTFVLSTGELFF. This chain uses TRBV7-3 with TRBJ2-2; D not resolved. Germline V gives CDR1 SGHTA, CDR2 FQGTGA. The CDR3 runs 16 residues. The ends were cut back, 5 bases at V and 4 bases at J, with 17 bases in the middle.